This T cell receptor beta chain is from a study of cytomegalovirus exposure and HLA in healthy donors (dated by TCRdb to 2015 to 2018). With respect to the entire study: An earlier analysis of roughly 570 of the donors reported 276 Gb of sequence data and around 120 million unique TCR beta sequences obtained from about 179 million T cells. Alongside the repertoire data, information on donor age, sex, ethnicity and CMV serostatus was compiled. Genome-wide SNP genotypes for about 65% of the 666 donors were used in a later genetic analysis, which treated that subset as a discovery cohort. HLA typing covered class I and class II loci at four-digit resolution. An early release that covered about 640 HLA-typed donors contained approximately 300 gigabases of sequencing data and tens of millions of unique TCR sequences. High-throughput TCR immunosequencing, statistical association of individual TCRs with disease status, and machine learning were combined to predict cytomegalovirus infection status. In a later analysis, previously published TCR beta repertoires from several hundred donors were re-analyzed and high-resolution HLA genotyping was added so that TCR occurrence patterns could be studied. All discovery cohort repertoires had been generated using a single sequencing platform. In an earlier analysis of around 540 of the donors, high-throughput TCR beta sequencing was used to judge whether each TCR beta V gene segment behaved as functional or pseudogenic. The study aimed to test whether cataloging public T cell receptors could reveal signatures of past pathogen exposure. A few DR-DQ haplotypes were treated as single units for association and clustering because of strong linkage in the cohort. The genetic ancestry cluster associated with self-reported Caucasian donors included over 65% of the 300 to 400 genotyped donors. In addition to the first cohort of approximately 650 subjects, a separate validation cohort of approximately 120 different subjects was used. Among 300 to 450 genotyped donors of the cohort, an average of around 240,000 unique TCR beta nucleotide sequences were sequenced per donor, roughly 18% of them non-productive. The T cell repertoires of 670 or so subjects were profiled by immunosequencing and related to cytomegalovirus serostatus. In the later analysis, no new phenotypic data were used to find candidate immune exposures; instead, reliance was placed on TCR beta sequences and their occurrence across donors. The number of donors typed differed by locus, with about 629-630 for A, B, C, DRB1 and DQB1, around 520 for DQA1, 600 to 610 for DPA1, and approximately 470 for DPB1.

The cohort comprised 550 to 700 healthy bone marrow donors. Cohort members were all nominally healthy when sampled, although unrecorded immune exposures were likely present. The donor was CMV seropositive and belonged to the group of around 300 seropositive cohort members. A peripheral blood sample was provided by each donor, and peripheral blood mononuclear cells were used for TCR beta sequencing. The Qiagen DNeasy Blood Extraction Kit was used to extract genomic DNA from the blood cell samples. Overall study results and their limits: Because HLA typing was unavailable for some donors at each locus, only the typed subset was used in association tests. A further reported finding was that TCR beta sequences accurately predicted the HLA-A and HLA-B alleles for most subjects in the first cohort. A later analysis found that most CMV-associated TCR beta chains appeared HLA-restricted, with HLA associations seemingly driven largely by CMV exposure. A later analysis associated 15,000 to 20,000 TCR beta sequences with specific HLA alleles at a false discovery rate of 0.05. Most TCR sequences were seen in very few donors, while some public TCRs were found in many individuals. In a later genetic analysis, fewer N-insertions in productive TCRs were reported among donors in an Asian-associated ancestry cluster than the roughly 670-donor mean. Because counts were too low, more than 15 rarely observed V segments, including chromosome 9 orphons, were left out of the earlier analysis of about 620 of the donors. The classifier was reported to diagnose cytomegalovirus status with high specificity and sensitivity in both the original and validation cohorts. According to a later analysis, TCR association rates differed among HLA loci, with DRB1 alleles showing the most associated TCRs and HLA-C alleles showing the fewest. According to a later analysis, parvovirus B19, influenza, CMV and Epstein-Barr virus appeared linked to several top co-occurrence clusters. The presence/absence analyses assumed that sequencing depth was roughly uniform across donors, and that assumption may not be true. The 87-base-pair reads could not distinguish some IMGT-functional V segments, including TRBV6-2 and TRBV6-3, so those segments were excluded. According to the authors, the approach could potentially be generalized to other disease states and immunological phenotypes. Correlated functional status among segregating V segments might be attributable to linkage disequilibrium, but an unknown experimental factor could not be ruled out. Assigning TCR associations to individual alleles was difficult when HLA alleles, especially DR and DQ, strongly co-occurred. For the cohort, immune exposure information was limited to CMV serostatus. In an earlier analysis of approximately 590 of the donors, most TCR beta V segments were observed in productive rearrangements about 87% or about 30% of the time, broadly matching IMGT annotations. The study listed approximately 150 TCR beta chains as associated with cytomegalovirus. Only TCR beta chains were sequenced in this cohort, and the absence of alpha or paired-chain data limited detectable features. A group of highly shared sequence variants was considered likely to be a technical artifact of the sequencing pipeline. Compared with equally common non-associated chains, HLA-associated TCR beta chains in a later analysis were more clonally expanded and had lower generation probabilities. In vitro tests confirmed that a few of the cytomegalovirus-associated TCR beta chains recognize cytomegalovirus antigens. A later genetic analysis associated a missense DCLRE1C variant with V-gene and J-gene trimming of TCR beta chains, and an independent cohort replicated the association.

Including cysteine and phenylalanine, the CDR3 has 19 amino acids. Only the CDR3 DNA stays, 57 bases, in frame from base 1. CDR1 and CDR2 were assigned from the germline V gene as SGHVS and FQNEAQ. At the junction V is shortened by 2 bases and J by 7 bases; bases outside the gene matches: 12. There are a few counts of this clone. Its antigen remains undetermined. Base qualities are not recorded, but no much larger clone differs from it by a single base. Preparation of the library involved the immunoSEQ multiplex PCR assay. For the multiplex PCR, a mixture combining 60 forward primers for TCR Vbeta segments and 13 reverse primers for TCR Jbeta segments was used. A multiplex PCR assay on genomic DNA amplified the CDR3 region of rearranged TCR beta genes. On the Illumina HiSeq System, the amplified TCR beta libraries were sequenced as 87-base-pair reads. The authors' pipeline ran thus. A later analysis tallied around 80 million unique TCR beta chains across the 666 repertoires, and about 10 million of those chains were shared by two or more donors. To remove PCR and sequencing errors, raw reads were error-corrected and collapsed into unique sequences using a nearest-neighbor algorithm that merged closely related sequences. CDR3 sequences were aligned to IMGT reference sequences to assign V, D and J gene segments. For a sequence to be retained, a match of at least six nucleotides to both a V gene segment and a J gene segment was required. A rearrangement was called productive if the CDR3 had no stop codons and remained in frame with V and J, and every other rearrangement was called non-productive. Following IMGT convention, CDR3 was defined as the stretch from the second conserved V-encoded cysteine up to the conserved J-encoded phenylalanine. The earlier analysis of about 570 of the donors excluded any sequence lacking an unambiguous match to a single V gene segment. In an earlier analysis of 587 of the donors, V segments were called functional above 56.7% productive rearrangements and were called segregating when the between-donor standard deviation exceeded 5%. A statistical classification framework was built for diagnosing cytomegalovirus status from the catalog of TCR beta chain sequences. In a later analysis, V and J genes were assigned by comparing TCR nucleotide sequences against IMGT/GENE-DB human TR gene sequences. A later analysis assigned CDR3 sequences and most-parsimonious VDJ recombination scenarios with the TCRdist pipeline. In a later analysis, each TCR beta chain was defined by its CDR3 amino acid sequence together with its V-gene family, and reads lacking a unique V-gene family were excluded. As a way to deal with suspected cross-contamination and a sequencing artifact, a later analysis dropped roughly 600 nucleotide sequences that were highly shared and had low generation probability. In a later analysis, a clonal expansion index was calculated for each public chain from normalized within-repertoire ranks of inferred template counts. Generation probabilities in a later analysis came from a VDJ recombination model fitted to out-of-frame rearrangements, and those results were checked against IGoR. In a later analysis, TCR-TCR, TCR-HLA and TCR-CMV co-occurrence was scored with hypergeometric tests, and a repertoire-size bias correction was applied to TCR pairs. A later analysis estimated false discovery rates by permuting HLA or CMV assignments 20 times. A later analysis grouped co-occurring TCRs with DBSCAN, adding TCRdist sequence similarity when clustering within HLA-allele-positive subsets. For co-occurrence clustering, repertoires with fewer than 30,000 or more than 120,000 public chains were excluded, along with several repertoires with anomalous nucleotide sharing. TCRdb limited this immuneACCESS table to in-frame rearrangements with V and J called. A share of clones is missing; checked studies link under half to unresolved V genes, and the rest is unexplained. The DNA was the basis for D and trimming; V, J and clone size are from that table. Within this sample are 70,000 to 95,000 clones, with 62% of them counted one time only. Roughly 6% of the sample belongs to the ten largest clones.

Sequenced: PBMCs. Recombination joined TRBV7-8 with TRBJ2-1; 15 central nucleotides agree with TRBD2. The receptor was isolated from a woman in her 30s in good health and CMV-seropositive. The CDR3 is CASSLPSTGTSGGTNEQFF. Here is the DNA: TGTGCCAGCAGCTTACCATCCACCGGGACTAGCGGGGGGACGAATGAGCAGTTCTTC.